This section outlines one TCR beta chain sequence together with its context. As it was prepared, the TCRbeta library received unique molecular identifiers. TCRdb re-called the PCR reads through MiXCR, storing one row per CDR3 protein. This table has 490,000 or so distinct CDR3 sequences, 12% appearing once. This sample is part of a study of T-cell reconstitution after alpha-beta-depleted transplantation in children. Trimming took 0 bases from V and 11 from J; bases not matched to a gene: 4. CDR1 and CDR2 (germline): MNHEY, SVGAGI. The CDR3 has 14 amino acids. The sample consisted of PBMCs from the stem cell graft donor, taken from the stem cell graft. The clonotype was recovered from a human donor who donated a stem cell graft to a child with combined immunodeficiency. J is TRBJ2-1 and V is TRBV6-5, with 10 bases aligning to TRBD2. CDR3 amino acids: CASSYSGLATQQFF. The CDR3 nucleotides are TGTGCCAGCAGTTACTCGGGACTAGCGACTCAGCAGTTCTTC.